These T cell receptor beta chains were read from a single sample in a study of blood T cell repertoires in COVID-19. TCRdb's copy holds only in-frame clones and misses some; the assay was immunoSEQ multiplex PCR. This sample has roughly 70,000 clones; more than 60% occur once, and the top ten carry around 20%. The source material was peripheral blood. The receptors here all came from a man aged 55 to 70 with acute or convalescent COVID-19. The conserved cysteine and the conserved F or W are not part of the CDR3 here.

v_gene: TRBV14; j_gene: TRBJ2-7; CDR3aa: ASRPDKTYEQY
v_gene: TRBV11-1; j_gene: TRBJ1-3; CDR3aa: ASSSTWTRGNTIY
v_gene: TRBV11-2; j_gene: TRBJ2-1; CDR3aa: ASSHENRLDSYNEQF
v_gene: TRBV30; j_gene: TRBJ2-2; CDR3aa: AHGSGYTGELF
v_gene: TRBV7-6; j_gene: TRBJ2-2; CDR3aa: ASSLEPSEGGELF
v_gene: TRBV2; j_gene: TRBJ2-6; CDR3aa: ASSTRTGGALALSLSGANVLT
v_gene: TRBV5-1; j_gene: TRBJ2-7; CDR3aa: ASSLEGSSGAPYEQY
v_gene: TRBV28; j_gene: TRBJ2-3; CDR3aa: ASPPGSGISADTQY
v_gene: TRBV2; j_gene: TRBJ2-7; CDR3aa: ASILNRVGYEQY
v_gene: TRBV5-5; j_gene: TRBJ2-1; CDR3aa: ASSLGPSGLSEQF
v_gene: TRBV10-2; j_gene: TRBJ1-5; CDR3aa: ASSESRGSNQPQH
v_gene: TRBV27; j_gene: TRBJ1-6; CDR3aa: ASSLESGAGGPLH
v_gene: TRBV30; j_gene: TRBJ1-6; CDR3aa: AWSDNRDLWTDNSSYNSPLH
v_gene: TRBV15; j_gene: TRBJ2-3; CDR3aa: ATSRDGGFGRRGTDTQY
v_gene: TRBV9; j_gene: TRBJ2-3; CDR3aa: ASSHYRGNTDTQY
v_gene: TRBV7-8; j_gene: TRBJ1-5; CDR3aa: ASSLRQGQPQH
v_gene: TRBV3-1/TRBV3-2; j_gene: TRBJ2-2; CDR3aa: ASSPLRAGELF
v_gene: TRBV7-9; j_gene: TRBJ2-2; CDR3aa: ASSLQGTNTGELF
v_gene: TRBV19; j_gene: TRBJ1-1; CDR3aa: ASSIRQVLTPNTEAF
v_gene: TRBV5-5; j_gene: TRBJ1-2; CDR3aa: ASSLVEGLGYGYT
v_gene: TRBV19; j_gene: TRBJ2-3; CDR3aa: ASSMGQGEGDTQY
v_gene: TRBV19; j_gene: TRBJ2-2; CDR3aa: ASNKPSGQGKTGELF
v_gene: TRBV10-3; j_gene: TRBJ1-3; CDR3aa: AIRNFNRGSTIY
v_gene: TRBV10-3; j_gene: TRBJ2-7; CDR3aa: AISESGQGGSYEQY
v_gene: TRBV18; j_gene: TRBJ2-5; CDR3aa: ASSSGEKETQY
v_gene: TRBV4-1; j_gene: TRBJ2-5; CDR3aa: ASSHTSGRGVQETQY
v_gene: TRBV7-2; j_gene: TRBJ1-6; CDR3aa: ASSRDILGTSPLH
v_gene: TRBV7-2; j_gene: TRBJ1-4; CDR3aa: ASSLTGGEKLF
v_gene: TRBV5-1; j_gene: TRBJ2-5; CDR3aa: ASSPMTGEGETQY
v_gene: TRBV5-4; j_gene: TRBJ2-5; CDR3aa: ASSQIAGAETQY
v_gene: TRBV5-1; j_gene: TRBJ1-1; CDR3aa: ASSLTGVAEAF
v_gene: TRBV6-6; j_gene: TRBJ1-5; CDR3aa: ASSPGSSTGLSNQPQH
v_gene: TRBV7-9; j_gene: TRBJ1-1; CDR3aa: ASSPGITGLNTEAF
v_gene: TRBV11-2; j_gene: TRBJ2-7; CDR3aa: ASSPQNYEQY
v_gene: TRBV30; j_gene: TRBJ2-7; CDR3aa: AWSSWALNEQY
v_gene: TRBV18; j_gene: TRBJ2-5; CDR3aa: ASSPIRQDWETQY
v_gene: TRBV18; j_gene: TRBJ2-3; CDR3aa: ASSPSGHSRDTQY
v_gene: TRBV2; j_gene: TRBJ1-2; CDR3aa: ASSFRSYGYT
v_gene: TRBV29-1; j_gene: TRBJ1-1; CDR3aa: SVALSTEAF
v_gene: TRBV2; j_gene: TRBJ2-2; CDR3aa: ASSPAPGLAGGFNTGELF
v_gene: TRBV9; j_gene: TRBJ2-5; CDR3aa: ASSPSPGGRETQY
v_gene: TRBV28; j_gene: TRBJ2-7; CDR3aa: ASASGITYEQY
v_gene: TRBV5-1; j_gene: TRBJ1-2; CDR3aa: ASSLEGQGGYT
v_gene: TRBV6-5; j_gene: TRBJ1-3; CDR3aa: ARGRHSGNTIY
v_gene: TRBV15; j_gene: TRBJ1-1; CDR3aa: ATTLAGGGNTEAF
v_gene: TRBV30; j_gene: TRBJ1-3; CDR3aa: AWTDGEPGNTIY
v_gene: TRBV24-1; j_gene: TRBJ2-5; CDR3aa: ATSEPGDLETQY
v_gene: TRBV2; j_gene: TRBJ1-1; CDR3aa: ASIITPGSRTEAF
v_gene: TRBV19; j_gene: TRBJ1-1; CDR3aa: ASSIGGNNAEAF
v_gene: TRBV6-5; j_gene: TRBJ1-2; CDR3aa: ASSSPRSGGYT